The clone carrying this T cell receptor beta chain was observed once. Its target is unknown. This specimen comes from a study of post-analysis software for immune sequencing data. Study as a whole: The disease courses covered relapsing-remitting, secondary progressive and progressive-relapsing multiple sclerosis.

Germline assignment: CDR1 SQVTM and CDR2 ANQGSEA. Trimming took 4 bases from V and 0 from J, leaving 13 bases between them. CDR3 length: 14 amino acids. Unique molecular identifiers had been added to the TCR beta cDNA libraries. Each batch of roughly 0.9 to 10 million T cells produced roughly 450,000 cDNA molecules. Via MiXCR, TCRdb re-called the PCR reads, giving one row per CDR3 protein. The sample shows around 770,000 distinct CDR3 sequences, around 46% of them seen only once. Broader study findings: F-measure co-clustering was strong for batch-matched samples. Relative to controls, patients had about five TRBV segments at higher frequency, with TRBV5-6, TRBV5-1 and TRBV20-1 among these. Among multiple sclerosis patients, normalized Chao1 diversity was significantly below that of controls.

Source material: blood. This clonotype originated in a girl between 10 and 17 years old with multiple sclerosis. V is TRBV29-1 and J is TRBJ2-7, with D possibly being TRBD2 (6 bases). The CDR3 bases are TGCAGCGTTGCGGGCGGGGCTAGCTCCTACGAGCAGTACTTC. Encoded protein: CSVAGGASSYEQYF.